This TCR beta chain was captured by sequencing in a study of metastatic and nonmetastatic thyroid tumors. Across the study: Across peripheral blood and tumor or nodule tissue samples taken from malignant and benign thyroid patients, the repertoires were compared with one another. The study's findings and limits: Compared with benign nodules, malignant thyroid tumors were reported to have significantly higher TCR beta diversity in both blood and tumor.

This clone was detected many times. Its antigen is unknown. Patients underwent thyroid surgery, and none had received any treatment before it. CDR3 length: 16 amino acids. Germline V gene data show CDR1 as GTSNPN and CDR2 as SVGIG (reference sequence). J gave up 6 bases and V 2 bases, and 11 bases lay outside the gene matches. Authors' methods: Between-group CDR3 differences, defined by clinicopathological status, yielded a distant-metastasis classifier for papillary thyroid cancer. TCRdb reprocessed the PCR reads via MiXCR. The V and J calls were determined by TCRdb, not by the authors. The sample lists about 40,000 clones, 15% to 20% seen once, with approximately 14% in the top ten.

The sequencing input was tumor tissue. The receptor was isolated from a female donor with papillary thyroid cancer or a benign thyroid nodule (not recorded which). Some clones in this sample may be carry-over from other donors' samples. The genes are TRBV30 and TRBJ2-3; 10 nucleotides match TRBD2. This chain's CDR3 is CAWSPDLAGVGDTQYF. CDR3 coding DNA: TGTGCCTGGAGTCCTGACCTAGCGGGAGTTGGGGATACGCAGTATTTT.